A selection of T cell receptor beta chains follows, all from one sample in a study of vaccination effects on CD4 cells after COVID-19. Their antigens remain unidentified. Only in-frame clones appear in the TCRdb table, and some are missing; sequencing was by immunoSEQ multiplex PCR. Of about 73,000 clones detected, roughly 79% appear once; the ten largest clones hold just under 3%. The specimen comprised CD4+ T cells from PBMCs cultured with HCoV-NL63 spike peptides, sampled before COVID-19 vaccination. These receptors were obtained from a human donor who received a COVID-19 vaccine. CDR3s include the opening cysteine and the closing phenylalanine or tryptophan. The order of the fields is CDR3 DNA, CDR3 protein, V gene, clone size, J gene, D gene. The D gene is left open where the match is weak. The size of a clone is reported for some rows only, either as once, few or many, or as a class for expanded clones.

DNA: TGTGCCAGCAGTTCGACTAGAGGAGAGACCCAGTACTTC
CDR3: CASSSTRGETQYF
V: TRBV7-7
size: .
J: TRBJ2-5
D: .

DNA: TGTGCCACCAGTGCGCGTGGACAGGGATCTGAAGCTTTCTTT
CDR3: CATSARGQGSEAFF
V: TRBV24-1
size: .
J: TRBJ1-1
D: TRBD1

DNA: TGCGCCAGCAGCCCAAGCTTAGGACAGGAAGAGACCCAGTACTTC
CDR3: CASSPSLGQEETQYF
V: TRBV5-1
size: .
J: TRBJ2-5
D: TRBD1

DNA: TGTGCCATCAGTGGGGGTTCTTGGGAGACCCAGTACTTC
CDR3: CAISGGSWETQYF
V: TRBV10-3
size: .
J: TRBJ2-5
D: .

DNA: TGTGCCACCAGCAGCTATCCGAGACAGAACACCGGGGAGCTGTTTTTT
CDR3: CATSSYPRQNTGELFF
V: TRBV15
size: .
J: TRBJ2-2
D: .

DNA: TGCGCCAGCAGCCGCAAAACTGACAGTTTCGGGGAGCAGTTCTTC
CDR3: CASSRKTDSFGEQFF
V: TRBV4-3
size: .
J: TRBJ2-1
D: .

DNA: TGTGCCAGCAGCTCGTCGGGGAGGTCTAACTATGGCTACACCTTC
CDR3: CASSSSGRSNYGYTF
V: TRBV7-9
size: .
J: TRBJ1-2
D: .

DNA: TGCGCCAGCAAGTGGTCCCAGCAGGCGCCCGAAGAGACCCAGTACTTC
CDR3: CASKWSQQAPEETQYF
V: TRBV4-1
size: .
J: TRBJ2-5
D: .

DNA: TGTGCCAGCACCCTCACGGGTGGCACTGAAGCTTTCTTT
CDR3: CASTLTGGTEAFF
V: TRBV18
size: .
J: TRBJ1-1
D: .

DNA: TGTGCCAGCAGCTTCAGATCTTCAAAGGGGTCTGAAGCTTTCTTT
CDR3: CASSFRSSKGSEAFF
V: TRBV13
size: .
J: TRBJ1-1
D: .

DNA: TGTGCCACCAGTGACCCCGGGACACCCGCTGAAGCTTTCTTT
CDR3: CATSDPGTPAEAFF
V: TRBV24-1
size: .
J: TRBJ1-1
D: .

DNA: TGTGCCAGTCTAGCGGCAATGACAGATACGCAGTATTTT
CDR3: CASLAAMTDTQYF
V: TRBV6-5
size: .
J: TRBJ2-3
D: TRBD2

DNA: TGTGCCAGCAGTGTTTGGACAACTGCGAATGAGCAGTTCTTC
CDR3: CASSVWTTANEQFF
V: TRBV2
size: .
J: TRBJ2-1
D: .

DNA: TGTGCCAGCAGGAATTACAGGGGCGATGAAAAACTGTTTTTT
CDR3: CASRNYRGDEKLFF
V: TRBV6-5
size: .
J: TRBJ1-4
D: TRBD1

DNA: TGCGCCAGCAGCTTGGGAGCAGGGGAGGGGGAAGAGACCCAGTACTTC
CDR3: CASSLGAGEGEETQYF
V: TRBV5-1
size: .
J: TRBJ2-5
D: .

DNA: TGTGCCAGTAAATCAGACTCTGGGGCCAACGTCCTGACTTTC
CDR3: CASKSDSGANVLTF
V: TRBV19
size: few
J: TRBJ2-6
D: .

DNA: TGCGCCAGCAGCTTGGCCCCTCGGGACACGTTAACTGGAAACACCATATATTTT
CDR3: CASSLAPRDTLTGNTIYF
V: TRBV5-1
size: few
J: TRBJ1-3
D: .

DNA: TGCGCCAGCAGCCTGAGCGACAGGGACCCTGGAAACACCATATATTTT
CDR3: CASSLSDRDPGNTIYF
V: TRBV4-1
size: .
J: TRBJ1-3
D: TRBD1

DNA: TGTGCCAGCAGCTCCGGGACGAGGAACACCGGGGAGCTGTTTTTT
CDR3: CASSSGTRNTGELFF
V: TRBV2
size: once
J: TRBJ2-2
D: .

DNA: TGTGCCAGCAGTTACGGGTCCGATAGGACAGGGCGAGGCTACACCTTC
CDR3: CASSYGSDRTGRGYTF
V: TRBV6-5
size: few
J: TRBJ1-2
D: TRBD1

DNA: TGTGCCAGCAGCCGGAGCCATGGCTACACCTTC
CDR3: CASSRSHGYTF
V: TRBV6-6
size: .
J: TRBJ1-2
D: .

DNA: TGTGCCAGCAGCAAAGGTAACAGGGAGGAGACCCAGTACTTC
CDR3: CASSKGNREETQYF
V: TRBV21-1
size: .
J: TRBJ2-5
D: .

DNA: TGTGCCAGCAGTGAACAGGGGTCTAGCAATCAGCCCCAGCATTTT
CDR3: CASSEQGSSNQPQHF
V: TRBV6-1
size: few
J: TRBJ1-5
D: .

DNA: TGTGCCAGCAGCCAAGGACAGGGGATTAGCTATGGCTACACCTTC
CDR3: CASSQGQGISYGYTF
V: TRBV3-1/TRBV3-2
size: few
J: TRBJ1-2
D: TRBD1

DNA: TGCGCCAGCAGCCAACCAGGGGAGCAGTTCTTC
CDR3: CASSQPGEQFF
V: TRBV4-1
size: .
J: TRBJ2-1
D: .

DNA: TGCGCCAGCAGCTGGGGGACAGGAACGGAAAAACTGTTTTTT
CDR3: CASSWGTGTEKLFF
V: TRBV5-1
size: .
J: TRBJ1-4
D: TRBD1

DNA: TGTGCCAGCAGTCAACTAGCGGGGATAGATACGCAGTATTTT
CDR3: CASSQLAGIDTQYF
V: TRBV7-3
size: .
J: TRBJ2-3
D: TRBD2

DNA: TGCGCCAGCAGCTTGGTAACGGGGGGGCTTGAGACCCAGTACTTC
CDR3: CASSLVTGGLETQYF
V: TRBV5-1
size: .
J: TRBJ2-5
D: TRBD2

DNA: TGCGCCAGCAGCTTGGTCTCGAACACTGAAGCTTTCTTT
CDR3: CASSLVSNTEAFF
V: TRBV5-1
size: .
J: TRBJ1-1
D: .

DNA: TGCAGCGGACGGACAGGGAGCACAGATACGCAGTATTTT
CDR3: CSGRTGSTDTQYF
V: TRBV29-1
size: .
J: TRBJ2-3
D: TRBD1

DNA: TGCGCCAGCAGCGGCAGCCCCAATTCACCCCTCCACTTT
CDR3: CASSGSPNSPLHF
V: TRBV5-1
size: few
J: TRBJ1-6
D: .

DNA: TGTGCCAGCAGCGTAGGTGGGCAGGGCACAGATACGCAGTATTTT
CDR3: CASSVGGQGTDTQYF
V: TRBV9
size: .
J: TRBJ2-3
D: .

DNA: TGTGCCAGCAGCTTCGACAGCACAGATACGCAGTATTTT
CDR3: CASSFDSTDTQYF
V: TRBV7-8
size: once
J: TRBJ2-3
D: .

DNA: TGTGCCAGCAAGACAGTCGCGAACACCGGGGAGCTGTTTTTT
CDR3: CASKTVANTGELFF
V: TRBV2
size: .
J: TRBJ2-2
D: .

DNA: TGCGCCAGCAGCGGACTAATCTTCTCTAGAGAAGCTTTCTTT
CDR3: CASSGLIFSREAFF
V: TRBV5-1
size: once
J: TRBJ1-1
D: .

DNA: TGTGCCAGCAGCCCCATCCCGGGGACTGAAGCTTTCTTT
CDR3: CASSPIPGTEAFF
V: TRBV7-9
size: once
J: TRBJ1-1
D: .

DNA: TGTGCCAGCTTGGGCAGGGAGTACACCGGGGAGCTGTTTTTT
CDR3: CASLGREYTGELFF
V: TRBV2
size: .
J: TRBJ2-2
D: .

DNA: TGTGCCAGCAGCGTAGGGTTAGGACAGGGGCAGGAAACCCAGTACTTC
CDR3: CASSVGLGQGQETQYF
V: TRBV9
size: .
J: TRBJ2-5
D: TRBD1

DNA: TGTGCCAGCAGCTCCTACAATCAGCCCCAGCATTTT
CDR3: CASSSYNQPQHF
V: TRBV11-2
size: .
J: TRBJ1-5
D: .

DNA: TGTGCCAGCAGTCTGGACGGAAATCAGCCCCAGCATTTT
CDR3: CASSLDGNQPQHF
V: TRBV2
size: .
J: TRBJ1-5
D: .

DNA: TGCGCCAGCAGCTTGGAGGGCTCCTATAATTCACCCCTCCACTTT
CDR3: CASSLEGSYNSPLHF
V: TRBV5-1
size: .
J: TRBJ1-6
D: .

DNA: TGTGCCAGCAGCTTAGGTTTCGACAGGCCCCTCCACTTT
CDR3: CASSLGFDRPLHF
V: TRBV7-2
size: .
J: TRBJ1-6
D: .

DNA: TGTGCCAGCAGCTTAAAGGGGGCCGAAGTGGGGGAGCTGTTTTTT
CDR3: CASSLKGAEVGELFF
V: TRBV7-3
size: .
J: TRBJ2-2
D: TRBD1

DNA: TGCAGCGTTGAAGATCAGGGGCGAGGGTATGGCTACACCTTC
CDR3: CSVEDQGRGYGYTF
V: TRBV29-1
size: .
J: TRBJ1-2
D: .

DNA: TGTGCCAGCAGTCTTGGACAAGGAGTTAGTATCGGCTACACCTTC
CDR3: CASSLGQGVSIGYTF
V: TRBV2
size: .
J: TRBJ1-2
D: .

DNA: TGTGCCAGCAGTGGTGAGAGGGAACTCCCGCGCAATCAGCCCCAGCATTTT
CDR3: CASSGERELPRNQPQHF
V: TRBV2
size: .
J: TRBJ1-5
D: .

DNA: TGTGCCACCAGTGATTTGACTGGTCAGCCCCAGCATTTT
CDR3: CATSDLTGQPQHF
V: TRBV24-1
size: once
J: TRBJ1-5
D: .

DNA: TGTGCCAGCAGCCAAGGGACAGATTCCTACAATGAGCAGTTCTTC
CDR3: CASSQGTDSYNEQFF
V: TRBV7-9
size: .
J: TRBJ2-1
D: TRBD1

DNA: TGTGCCAGCAGCCGTAGCGGGGGGAGTGGTACAGATACGCAGTATTTT
CDR3: CASSRSGGSGTDTQYF
V: TRBV11-3
size: .
J: TRBJ2-3
D: TRBD2

DNA: TGTGCCAGCAGGGGGCAGGGTGAAAAACTGTTTTTT
CDR3: CASRGQGEKLFF
V: TRBV2
size: .
J: TRBJ1-4
D: .

DNA: TGTGCCAGCTCACGGGACAGTGGGGGTCAGCCCCAGCATTTT
CDR3: CASSRDSGGQPQHF
V: TRBV18
size: .
J: TRBJ1-5
D: TRBD1

DNA: TGTGCCAGCATCCCAATTTGGACATCCTATGGCTACACCTTC
CDR3: CASIPIWTSYGYTF
V: TRBV28
size: few
J: TRBJ1-2
D: .

DNA: TGTGCCAGCTCACAGAGCGGGGGAAGCACAGATACGCAGTATTTT
CDR3: CASSQSGGSTDTQYF
V: TRBV18
size: .
J: TRBJ2-3
D: TRBD2

DNA: TGCGCCAGCAGCGCGGGACTAGCGGGGCCTTACACAGATACGCAGTATTTT
CDR3: CASSAGLAGPYTDTQYF
V: TRBV5-1
size: .
J: TRBJ2-3
D: TRBD2

DNA: TGTGCCAGCAGCTTCGGAGGGTCCTACAATGAGCAGTTCTTC
CDR3: CASSFGGSYNEQFF
V: TRBV11-3
size: few
J: TRBJ2-1
D: .

DNA: TGTGCCAGCTCACCCGTTCAGGGTTTGGGAAACACCATATATTTT
CDR3: CASSPVQGLGNTIYF
V: TRBV18
size: .
J: TRBJ1-3
D: .

DNA: TGTGCTAGCGGGACAACGGAGACCCAGTACTTC
CDR3: CASGTTETQYF
V: TRBV12-5
size: .
J: TRBJ2-5
D: .

DNA: TGTGCCACCAGTGATCGGACTAGCGGGATAGGGTATACGCAGTATTTT
CDR3: CATSDRTSGIGYTQYF
V: TRBV24-1
size: .
J: TRBJ2-3
D: TRBD2

DNA: TGCAGCGCCATGGGACGCAGGGCTGGTGAAAAACTGTTTTTT
CDR3: CSAMGRRAGEKLFF
V: TRBV29-1
size: .
J: TRBJ1-4
D: .

DNA: TGCGCCAGCAGCCCTCTGGGGGGGGGCATGGATACGCAGTATTTT
CDR3: CASSPLGGGMDTQYF
V: TRBV5-1
size: .
J: TRBJ2-3
D: .